This TCR beta chain was observed in a study of blood T cell repertoires in COVID-19. Across the study: Material from acute and convalescent COVID-19 was sourced from the United States, Italy and Spain. T cells, B-cell-depleted T cells, or PBMCs supplied cDNA or gDNA.

The CDR3 covers 16 residues. V was trimmed by 0 bases and J by 0 bases, leaving 13 bases between them. CDR1 is SGHRS, CDR2 YFSETQ, per germline. Source study methods: Amplification with reference gene primers provided the estimates of nucleated cell counts. The data were produced by immunoSEQ multiplex PCR, yet TCRdb's version contains in-frame clones alone and is incomplete. That table is the source of V, J and clone size, and D and trimming were worked out from the DNA. The profile shows approximately 70,000 clones, about 88% of them singletons. What was sequenced was peripheral blood. The chain recombines TRBV5-1 with TRBJ2-7, with D tentatively TRBD1 (5 bases). This sequence was found in a man between 65 and 85 years old with active COVID-19. The CDR3 loop reads CASSLGSQGYSYEQYF. CDR3 nucleotide sequence: TGCGCCAGCAGCTTGGGAAGTCAGGGATACTCCTACGAGCAGTACTTC. Based on the CDR3 plus reference TRBV5-1 and TRBJ2-7, the full variable domain is KAGVTQTPRYLIKTRGQQVTLSCSPISGHRSVSWYQQTPGQGLQFLFEYFSETQRNKGNFPGRFSGRQFSNSRSEMNVSTLELGDSALYLCASSLGSQGYSYEQYFGPGTRLTVT.